This TCR beta chain emerged from a study of control samples from healthy donors and cancer patients. The CDR3 extends over 14 amino acids. The germline CDR1 and CDR2 sequences are SGHNT and YENEEA. Trimming removed 5 bases from V and 3 bases from J, with 12 bases in between. Notes on this clone: The identical CDR3 is also encoded by other nucleotide sequences in the sample.

TCRdb's table, derived via immunoSEQ multiplex PCR, lists solely in-frame clones and lacks some. The repertoire holds about 60,000 clones, with 70% to 90% as singletons. Sequenced: blood. The TCR sequence derives from a middle-aged man in good health. The chain combines TRBV11-3 with TRBJ2-3; D tentatively fits TRBD1 or TRBD2 (5 bases each). CDR3 amino acids: CASSPRDLTDTQYF. The CDR3 DNA reads TGTGCCAGCAGCCCCAGGGACCTAACAGATACGCAGTATTTT.